One and the same sample provided the 17 T cell receptor beta chains below, sequenced in a study of CD8 T cells in Susac syndrome. When the RNA was reverse transcribed, random hexamers were used with an input of roughly 0.45 to 1 ug. TCRdb re-called the immunoSEQ multiplex PCR reads with MiXCR, one entry per CDR3 protein. This table holds roughly 89,000 distinct CDR3 sequences, approximately 96% found once. The sequencing sample was made of CD8+ T cells from PBMCs. These receptors were taken from a human donor with Susac syndrome.

This chain joins TRBV5-6 and TRBJ2-7; perhaps D is TRBD1 or TRBD2 (5 bases each). The CDR3 spans 14 residues. V lost 4 bases to trimming and J lost 2 bases, with 13 bases between them. CDR1 and CDR2 from the germline V gene are SGHDT and YYEEEE. CDR3 sequence: CASSPGTEAYEQYV. The DNA for the CDR3 is TGTGCCAGCAGCCCCGGGACGGAGGCCTACGAGCAGTACGTC.

The V gene is TRBV18, the J gene TRBJ2-5; unclear D gene. V was cut by 3 bases and J by 5 bases, with 10 bases left in between. The germline CDR1 and CDR2 sequences are KGHSH and LQKENI. This CDR3 has 13 amino acids. The CDR3 here is CASSPIRRETQYF. The CDR3 DNA is TGTGCCAGCTCACCCATCCGGCGGGAGACCCAGTACTTC.

The genes are TRBV28 and TRBJ2-5, with D maybe TRBD2 (5 bases). V gave up 2 bases and J gave up 0 bases, with 10 bases separating them. Per the germline V gene, CDR1 is MDHEN and CDR2 is SYDVKM. The CDR3 runs 15 residues. The CDR3 nucleotides are TGTGCCAGCAGTTTAGGAGCGGCCAACCAAGAGACCCAGTACTTC. Translated: CASSLGAANQETQYF.

This clonotype was seen just once. The genes are TRBV27 and TRBJ2-4; D gene uncertain. This CDR3 has 12 amino acids. V shed 4 bases and J shed 5 bases, with 6 bases lying between them. CDR1 is MNHEY and CDR2 is SMNVEV in the germline V gene (reference sequence). CDR3 nucleotide sequence: TGTGCCAGCAGTTCAACAGAAAACATTCAGTACTTC. Translating gives CASSSTENIQYF.

The chain is built from TRBV10-3 and TRBJ2-3, with 7 positions matching TRBD2. The germline V gene has CDR1 ENHRY and CDR2 SYGVKD. This CDR3 comprises 15 residues. V trimming: 0 bases; J trimming: 3 bases; junction bases outside the gene matches: 3. CDR3 coding DNA: TGTGCCATCAGTGAGTCTATCGGGGGGACAGATACGCAGTATTTT. It encodes CAISESIGGTDTQYF.

The chain carries TRBV4-2 and TRBJ2-7; unclear D gene. Trimming stripped 1 base from V and 4 bases from J, with 5 bases between. CDR1 LGHNA and CDR2 YNFKEQ come from the germline V gene. The CDR3 contains 12 residues. CDR3 sequence reads: CASSQAGYEQYF. The CDR3 bases are TGTGCCAGCAGCCAAGCTGGATACGAGCAGTACTTC.

This clonotype appeared a single time. The chain uses TRBV29-1 and TRBJ2-1, with 11 bases identical to TRBD2. The ends lost 0 bases at V and 7 bases at J; junction bases unmatched: 5. Germline-derived CDR1 and CDR2 are SQVTM and ANQGSEA. The CDR3 is 15 residues long. The CDR3 DNA reads TGCAGCGTTGAAGAACTAGCGGGAGTTGTAAATGAGCAGTTCTTC. Amino acids: CSVEELAGVVNEQFF.

The genes are TRBV28 and TRBJ2-3; 8 bases are a match to TRBD2. V was pared by 2 bases and J by 2 bases, with 12 bases of the junction left unmatched. Looked up from germline, CDR1 is MDHEN and CDR2 is SYDVKM. CDR3 length: 18 residues. The CDR3 DNA is TGTGCCAGCAGTTTAAGTCTCCTAGCGGGCCCTTCCACAGATACGCAGTATTTT. It translates to CASSLSLLAGPSTDTQYF.

This sequence joins TRBV20-1 and TRBJ2-1; perhaps TRBD2 as D (5 bases). Germline CDR1 is DFQATT and CDR2 is SNEGSKA (reference sequence). The length of the CDR3 is 16 residues. V lost 4 bases and J lost 3, with 19 bases in between. CDR3 residues: CSANSGMTVYYNEQFF. CDR3 bases: TGCAGTGCTAACAGCGGAATGACTGTCTACTACAATGAGCAGTTCTTC.

The genes are TRBV4-1 and TRBJ2-4, with TRBD1 identical over 9 bases. The CDR3 consists of 14 residues. Germline values: CDR1 MGHRA, CDR2 YSYEKL. V trimming: 4 bases; J trimming: 8 bases; junction bases outside the gene matches: 6. CDR3 nucleotide sequence: TGCGCCAGCAGCCCAGGACAGGGGAATCACATTCAGTACTTC. This codes for CASSPGQGNHIQYF.

J is TRBJ2-3 and V is TRBV4-3; TRBD2 might be the D (5 bases). This CDR3 has 15 amino acids. Germline CDR1 LGHNA, CDR2 YSLEER. V was clipped by 0 bases and J by 2 bases, with 9 bases between them. DNA of the CDR3: TGCGCCAGCAGCCAAGATGATCGGGACACAGATACGCAGTATTTT. Translating gives CASSQDDRDTDTQYF.

As DNA, the CDR3 is TGTGCCAGCAGCGTATTTTCGGACACCCAAGAGACCCAGTACTTC. This gives the protein CASSVFSDTQETQYF. The V and J genes are TRBV9 and TRBJ2-5; possibly TRBD1 for D (5 bases). V dropped 1 base and J dropped 1 base, with 11 bases sitting between them. CDR1 is SGDLS and CDR2 is YYNGEE in the germline V gene. The CDR3 spans 15 residues. Complete variable domain (other parts from reference TRBV9 and TRBJ2-5): DSGVTQTPKHLITATGQRVTLRCSPRSGDLSVYWYQQSLDQGLQFLIQYYNGEERAKGNILERFSAQQFPDLHSELNLSSLELGDSALYFCASSVFSDTQETQYFGPGTRLLVL.

This chain links TRBV28 with TRBJ2-1; no clear D gene. The CDR3 runs to 11 residues. Looked up from germline, CDR1 is MDHEN and CDR2 is SYDVKM. V was cut by 1 base and J by 8 bases, with 3 bases left in between. The CDR3 region is CASSLSDEQFF. CDR3 nucleotides: TGTGCCAGCAGTTTATCGGATGAGCAGTTCTTC.

The chain carries TRBV4-3 and TRBJ2-1; 10 nucleotides match TRBD2. The CDR3 contains 16 residues. J was trimmed by 7 bases and V by 0 bases; bases with no gene match: 6. The germline CDR1 and CDR2 sequences are LGHNA and YSLEER. DNA of the CDR3: TGCGCCAGCAGCCAAGATTCTAGCGGGAGTTTGAATGAGCAGTTCTTC. Protein sequence: CASSQDSSGSLNEQFF.

This sequence joins TRBV21-1 and TRBJ2-7; no DNA check was done on the table's D call, TRBD2. TRBV21-1 counts as a pseudogene. The CDR3 totals 18 residues. Here the CDR3 DNA reads TGTGCCAGCAGCTCTTGGGTAGGGACGGCTAGCTGGGACTACGAGCAGTACTTC. This encodes CASSSWVGTASWDYEQYF.

The V call is TRBV6-2 or TRBV6-3, the J call TRBJ2-1; 7 bases agree with TRBD1. CDR3 length: 13 amino acids. CDR1 is MNHEY and CDR2 is SVGEGT in the germline V gene. Unmatched junction bases numbered 6, after V lost 8 bases and J lost 5 bases. The CDR3 here is CASYRQGNNEQFF. Here the CDR3 DNA reads TGTGCCAGCTATCGACAGGGTAACAATGAGCAGTTCTTC.

The chain employs TRBV29-1 and TRBJ2-7, with no clear D. The CDR3 covers 13 residues. Germline V gene sequence: CDR1 SQVTM, CDR2 ANQGSEA. The ends were cut back, 5 bases at V and 1 base at J, with 12 bases in the middle. The CDR3 loop reads CSVPDPNSYEQYF. The CDR3 nucleotides are TGCAGCGTTCCGGATCCAAATTCCTACGAGCAGTACTTC.